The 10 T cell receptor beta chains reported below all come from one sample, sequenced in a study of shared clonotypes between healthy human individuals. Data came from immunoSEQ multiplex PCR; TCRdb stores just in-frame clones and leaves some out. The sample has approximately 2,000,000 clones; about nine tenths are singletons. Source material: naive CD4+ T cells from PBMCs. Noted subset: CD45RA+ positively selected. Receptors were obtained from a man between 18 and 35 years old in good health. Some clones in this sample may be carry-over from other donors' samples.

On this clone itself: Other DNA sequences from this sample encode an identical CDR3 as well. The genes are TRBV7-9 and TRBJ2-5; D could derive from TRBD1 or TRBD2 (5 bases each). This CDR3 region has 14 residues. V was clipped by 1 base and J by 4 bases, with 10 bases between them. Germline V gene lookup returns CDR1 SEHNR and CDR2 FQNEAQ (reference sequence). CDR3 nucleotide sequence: TGTGCCAGCAGCTTAGAGGGACGAAGAGAGACCCAGTACTTC. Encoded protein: CASSLEGRRETQYF.

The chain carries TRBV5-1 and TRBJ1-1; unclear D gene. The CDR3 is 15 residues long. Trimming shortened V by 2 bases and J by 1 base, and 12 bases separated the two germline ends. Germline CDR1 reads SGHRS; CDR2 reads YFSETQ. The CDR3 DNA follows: TGCGCCAGCAGCTTTGCGCTACTGGCGAACACTGAAGCTTTCTTT. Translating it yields CASSFALLANTEAFF.

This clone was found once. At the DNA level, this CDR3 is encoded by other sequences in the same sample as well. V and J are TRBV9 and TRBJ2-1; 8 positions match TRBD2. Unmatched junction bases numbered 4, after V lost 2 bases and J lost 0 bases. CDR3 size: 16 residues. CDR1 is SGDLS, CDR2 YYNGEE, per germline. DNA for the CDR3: TGTGCCAGCAGCGTTTTAGCGGGGCTCTCCTACAATGAGCAGTTCTTC. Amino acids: CASSVLAGLSYNEQFF.

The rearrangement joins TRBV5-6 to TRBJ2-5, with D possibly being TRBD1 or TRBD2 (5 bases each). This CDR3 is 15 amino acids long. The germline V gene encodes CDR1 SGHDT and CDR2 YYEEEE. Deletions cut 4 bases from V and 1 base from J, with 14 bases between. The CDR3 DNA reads TGTGCCAGCAGCCCGGTGGGACGCCCCCAAGAGACCCAGTACTTC. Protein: CASSPVGRPQETQYF.

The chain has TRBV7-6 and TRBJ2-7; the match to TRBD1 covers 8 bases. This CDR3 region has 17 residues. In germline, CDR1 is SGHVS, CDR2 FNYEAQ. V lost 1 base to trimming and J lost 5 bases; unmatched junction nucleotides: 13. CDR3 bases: TGTGCCAGCAGCTTAGACCCCCCGGCAGGGGGCAAGGACGAGCAGTACTTC. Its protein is CASSLDPPAGGKDEQYF.

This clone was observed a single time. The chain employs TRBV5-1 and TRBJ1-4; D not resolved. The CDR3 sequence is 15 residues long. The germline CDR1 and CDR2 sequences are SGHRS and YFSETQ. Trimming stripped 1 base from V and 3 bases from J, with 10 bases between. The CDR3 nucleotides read TGCGCCAGCAGCTTGAACCAGGCCCCTAATGAAAAACTGTTTTTT. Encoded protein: CASSLNQAPNEKLFF.

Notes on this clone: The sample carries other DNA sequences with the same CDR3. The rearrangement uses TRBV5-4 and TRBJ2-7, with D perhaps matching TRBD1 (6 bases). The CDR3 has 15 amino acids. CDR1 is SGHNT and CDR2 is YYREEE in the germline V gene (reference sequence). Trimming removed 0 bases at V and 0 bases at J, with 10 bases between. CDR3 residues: CASSLEGVGSYEQYF. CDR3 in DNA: TGTGCCAGCAGCTTGGAGGGGGTTGGCTCCTACGAGCAGTACTTC.

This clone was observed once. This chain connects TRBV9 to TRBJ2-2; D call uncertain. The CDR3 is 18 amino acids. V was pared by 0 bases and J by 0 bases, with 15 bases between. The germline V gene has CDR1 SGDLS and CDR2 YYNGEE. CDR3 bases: TGTGCCAGCAGCGTAGAGATGGCGGCAGCCTCGAACACCGGGGAGCTGTTTTTT. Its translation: CASSVEMAAASNTGELFF.

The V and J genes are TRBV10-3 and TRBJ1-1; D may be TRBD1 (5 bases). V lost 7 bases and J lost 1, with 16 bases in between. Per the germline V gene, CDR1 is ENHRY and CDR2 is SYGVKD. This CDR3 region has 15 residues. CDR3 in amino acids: CAITKQAAANTEAFF. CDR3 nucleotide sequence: TGTGCCATCACCAAACAGGCAGCAGCGAACACTGAAGCTTTCTTT.

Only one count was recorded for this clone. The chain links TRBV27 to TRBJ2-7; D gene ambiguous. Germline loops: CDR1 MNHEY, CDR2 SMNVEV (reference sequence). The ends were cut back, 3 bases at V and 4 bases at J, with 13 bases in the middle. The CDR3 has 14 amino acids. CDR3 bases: TGTGCCAGCAGTTTTTCTCTGGAAGGGTACGAGCAGTACTTC. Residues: CASSFSLEGYEQYF.